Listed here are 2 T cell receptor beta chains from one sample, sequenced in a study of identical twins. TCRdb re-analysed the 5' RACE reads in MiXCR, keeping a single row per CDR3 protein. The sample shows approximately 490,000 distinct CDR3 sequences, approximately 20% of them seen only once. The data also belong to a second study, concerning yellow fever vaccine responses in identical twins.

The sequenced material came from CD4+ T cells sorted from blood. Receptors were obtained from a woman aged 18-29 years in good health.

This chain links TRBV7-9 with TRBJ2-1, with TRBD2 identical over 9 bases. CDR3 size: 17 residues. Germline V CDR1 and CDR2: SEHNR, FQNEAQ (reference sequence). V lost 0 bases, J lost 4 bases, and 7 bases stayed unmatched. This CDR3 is CASSLAASGTGYNEQFF. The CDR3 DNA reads TGTGCCAGCAGCTTAGCGGCTAGCGGGACGGGGTACAATGAGCAGTTCTTC.

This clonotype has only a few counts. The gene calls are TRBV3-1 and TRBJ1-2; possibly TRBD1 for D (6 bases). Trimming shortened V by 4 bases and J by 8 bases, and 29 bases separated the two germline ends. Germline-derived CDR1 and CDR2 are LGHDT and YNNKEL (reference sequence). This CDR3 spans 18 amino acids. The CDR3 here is CASSPFRGAIDIAEGYTF. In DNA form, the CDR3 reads TGTGCCAGCAGCCCCTTCCGGGGGGCAATTGATATAGCGGAAGGCTACACCTTC.